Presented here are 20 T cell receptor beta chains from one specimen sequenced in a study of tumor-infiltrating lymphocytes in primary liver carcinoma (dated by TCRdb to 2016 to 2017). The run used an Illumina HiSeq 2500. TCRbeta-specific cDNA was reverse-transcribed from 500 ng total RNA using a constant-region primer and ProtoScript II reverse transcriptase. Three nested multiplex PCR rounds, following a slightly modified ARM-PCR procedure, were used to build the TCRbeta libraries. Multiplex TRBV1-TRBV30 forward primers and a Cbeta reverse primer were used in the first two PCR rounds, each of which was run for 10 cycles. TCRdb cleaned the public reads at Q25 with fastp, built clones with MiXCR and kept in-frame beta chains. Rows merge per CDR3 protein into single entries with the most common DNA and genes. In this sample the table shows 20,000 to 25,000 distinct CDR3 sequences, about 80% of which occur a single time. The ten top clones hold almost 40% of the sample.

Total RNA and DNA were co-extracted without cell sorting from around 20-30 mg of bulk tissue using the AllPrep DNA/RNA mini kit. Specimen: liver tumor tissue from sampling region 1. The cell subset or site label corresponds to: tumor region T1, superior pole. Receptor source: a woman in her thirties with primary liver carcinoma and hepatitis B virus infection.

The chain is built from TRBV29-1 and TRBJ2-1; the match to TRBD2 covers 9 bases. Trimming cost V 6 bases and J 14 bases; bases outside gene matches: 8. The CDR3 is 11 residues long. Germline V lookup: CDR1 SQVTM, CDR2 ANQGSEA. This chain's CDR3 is CSVWAGGEKFF. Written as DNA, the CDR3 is TGCAGCGTGTGGGCGGGAGGGGAGAAGTTCTTC.

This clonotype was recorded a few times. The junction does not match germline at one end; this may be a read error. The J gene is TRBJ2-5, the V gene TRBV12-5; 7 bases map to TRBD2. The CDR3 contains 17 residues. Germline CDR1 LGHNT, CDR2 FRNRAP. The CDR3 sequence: CASGLVGGRFHQETQCF. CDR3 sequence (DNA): TGTGCTAGTGGTTTGGTGGGGGGGAGGTTCCACCAAGAAACCCAGTGCTTC.

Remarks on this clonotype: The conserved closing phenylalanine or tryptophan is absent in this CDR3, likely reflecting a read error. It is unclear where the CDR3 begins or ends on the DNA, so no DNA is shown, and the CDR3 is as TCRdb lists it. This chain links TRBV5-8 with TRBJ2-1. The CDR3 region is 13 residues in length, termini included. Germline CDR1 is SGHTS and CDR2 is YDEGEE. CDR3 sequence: CASSLDRGSERFL.

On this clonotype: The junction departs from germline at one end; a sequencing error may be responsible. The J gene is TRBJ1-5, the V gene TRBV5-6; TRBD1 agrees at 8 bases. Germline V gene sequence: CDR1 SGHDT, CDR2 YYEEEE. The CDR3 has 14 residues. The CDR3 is CANSTGGSNQPQNF. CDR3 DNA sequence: TGTGCCAACAGCACAGGGGGTAGCAATCAGCCACAGAATTTT.

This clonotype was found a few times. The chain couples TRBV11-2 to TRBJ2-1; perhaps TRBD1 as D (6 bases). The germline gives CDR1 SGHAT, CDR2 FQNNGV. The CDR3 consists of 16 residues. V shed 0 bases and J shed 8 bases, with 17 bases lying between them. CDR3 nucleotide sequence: TGTGCCAGCAGCTTAGATCTGACGGGTGGGGGCGATGAGCAGTTCTTC. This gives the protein CASSLDLTGGGDEQFF.

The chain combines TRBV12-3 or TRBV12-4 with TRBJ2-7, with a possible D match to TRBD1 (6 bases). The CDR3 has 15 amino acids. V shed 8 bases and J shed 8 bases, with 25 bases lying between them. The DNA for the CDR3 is TGTGCCAGCCTACAATTCGGTACACAGGGTTTCAAGCAGTACTTC. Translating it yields CASLQFGTQGFKQYF.

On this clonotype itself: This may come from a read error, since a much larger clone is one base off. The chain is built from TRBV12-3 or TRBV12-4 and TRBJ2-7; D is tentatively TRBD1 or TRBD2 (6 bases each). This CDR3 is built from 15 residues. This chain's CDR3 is CVGSFRGQGNHEQYF. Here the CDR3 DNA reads TGTGTCGGCAGTTTTCGGGGGCAGGGTAATCACGAGCAGTACTTT.

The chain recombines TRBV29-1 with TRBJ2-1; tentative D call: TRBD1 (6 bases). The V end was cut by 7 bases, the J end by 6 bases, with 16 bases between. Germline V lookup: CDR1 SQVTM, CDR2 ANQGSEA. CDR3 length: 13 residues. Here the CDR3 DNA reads TGCAGCGCCGGAATACAGGGAGCCAATGAGCAGTTCTTC. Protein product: CSAGIQGANEQFF.

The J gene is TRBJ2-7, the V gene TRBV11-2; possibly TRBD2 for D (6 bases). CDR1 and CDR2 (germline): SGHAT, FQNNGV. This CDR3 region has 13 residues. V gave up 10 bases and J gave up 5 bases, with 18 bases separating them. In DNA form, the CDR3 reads TGTGCCATTAAGATTGCGGGGAACAACGAGCAGTACTTC. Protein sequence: CAIKIAGNNEQYF.

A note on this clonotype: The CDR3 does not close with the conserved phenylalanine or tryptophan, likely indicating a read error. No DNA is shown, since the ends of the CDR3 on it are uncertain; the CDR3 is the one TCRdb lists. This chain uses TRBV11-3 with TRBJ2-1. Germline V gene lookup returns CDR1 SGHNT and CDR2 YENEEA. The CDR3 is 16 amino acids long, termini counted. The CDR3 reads CASSSTEHGFLDEQFY.

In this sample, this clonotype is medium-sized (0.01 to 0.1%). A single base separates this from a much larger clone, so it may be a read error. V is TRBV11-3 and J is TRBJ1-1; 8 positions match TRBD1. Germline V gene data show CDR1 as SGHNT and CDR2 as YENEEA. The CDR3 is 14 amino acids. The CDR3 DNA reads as TGTGCCGGCAGCTTAGAAACAGGGGGCACTGAAGCTTTCTTT. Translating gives CAGSLETGGTEAFF.

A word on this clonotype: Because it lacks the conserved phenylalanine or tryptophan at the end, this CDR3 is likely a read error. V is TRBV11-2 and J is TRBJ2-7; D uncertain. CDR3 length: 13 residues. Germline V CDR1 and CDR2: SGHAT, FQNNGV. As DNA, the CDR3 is TGTGCCAGCAAGATTGCTGGGAACTACAAGCAGTACTTA. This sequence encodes CASKIAGNYKQYL.

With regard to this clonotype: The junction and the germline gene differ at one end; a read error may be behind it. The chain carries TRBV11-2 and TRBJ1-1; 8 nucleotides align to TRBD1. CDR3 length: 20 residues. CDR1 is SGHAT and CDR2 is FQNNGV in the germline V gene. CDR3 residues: CASSARNRGCKRWSNTEAFF. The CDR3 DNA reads TGTGCCAGCAGCGCTCGTAACAGGGGGTGCAAGAGGTGGAGTAACACTGAAGCATTCTTT.

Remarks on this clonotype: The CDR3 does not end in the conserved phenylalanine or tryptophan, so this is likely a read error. CDR3 in DNA: TGTGCCAGTAGCCAGGCGGCGGGGACTGTCTACGAGCAGTACCTC. It specifies CASSQAAGTVYEQYL. J is TRBJ2-7 and V is TRBV14; D perhaps matches TRBD2 (6 bases). The CDR3 is 15 amino acids. Germline V gene lookup returns CDR1 SGHDN and CDR2 FVKESK.

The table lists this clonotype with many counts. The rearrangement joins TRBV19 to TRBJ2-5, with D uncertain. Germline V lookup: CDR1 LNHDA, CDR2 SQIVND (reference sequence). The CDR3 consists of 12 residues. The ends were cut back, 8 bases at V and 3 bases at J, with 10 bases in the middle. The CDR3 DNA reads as TGTGCCAGTGCCAACTTAGAAGAGACCCAGTACTTC. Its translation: CASANLEETQYF. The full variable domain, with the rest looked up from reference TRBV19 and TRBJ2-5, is DGGITQSPKYLFRKEGQNVTLSCEQNLNHDAMYWYRQDPGQGLRLIYYSQIVNDFQKGDIAEGYSVSREKKESFPLTVTSAQKNPTAFYLCASANLEETQYFGPGTRLLVL.

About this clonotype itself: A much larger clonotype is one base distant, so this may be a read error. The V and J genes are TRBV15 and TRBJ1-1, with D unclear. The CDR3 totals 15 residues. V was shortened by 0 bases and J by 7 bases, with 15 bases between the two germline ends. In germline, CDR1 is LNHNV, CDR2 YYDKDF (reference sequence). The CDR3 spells CATSRDLGFGSEAFF. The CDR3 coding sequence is TGTGCCACCAGCAGAGATTTGGGGTTTGGGAGTGAAGCTTTCTTT.

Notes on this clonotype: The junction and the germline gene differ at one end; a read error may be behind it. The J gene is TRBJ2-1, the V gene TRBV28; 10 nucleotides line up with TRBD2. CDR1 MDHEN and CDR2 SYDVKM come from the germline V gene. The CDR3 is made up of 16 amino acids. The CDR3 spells CASSPGTSESTHEQFF. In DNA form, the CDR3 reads TGTGCCAGCAGCCCCGGGACTAGCGAGAGCACACATGAGCAATTCTTC.

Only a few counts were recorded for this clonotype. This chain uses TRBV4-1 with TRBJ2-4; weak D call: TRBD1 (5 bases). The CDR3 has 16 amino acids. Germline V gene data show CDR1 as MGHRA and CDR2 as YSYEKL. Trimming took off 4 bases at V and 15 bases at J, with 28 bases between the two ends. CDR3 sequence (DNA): TGCGCCAGCAGCCCAGAGATGAGTATGGACACGAGCAAGTGGTACTTC. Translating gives CASSPEMSMDTSKWYF.

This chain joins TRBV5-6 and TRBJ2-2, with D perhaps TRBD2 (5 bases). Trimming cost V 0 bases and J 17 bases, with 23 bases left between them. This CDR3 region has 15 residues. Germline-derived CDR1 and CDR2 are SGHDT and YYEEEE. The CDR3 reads CASSLAPRVTREPFF. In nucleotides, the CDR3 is TGTGCCAGCAGCTTGGCACCCAGAGTCACAAGGGAGCCATTTTTT.

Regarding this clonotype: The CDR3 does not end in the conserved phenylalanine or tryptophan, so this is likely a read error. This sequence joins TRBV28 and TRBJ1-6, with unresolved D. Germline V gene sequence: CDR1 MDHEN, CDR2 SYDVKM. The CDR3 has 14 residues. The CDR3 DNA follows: TGTGCCAGCAGTGGACTATCCGGAGTTTCACACCTCCACTAT. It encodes CASSGLSGVSHLHY.